This is a list of T cell receptor beta chains from one sample in a study of T-cell reconstitution after alpha-beta-depleted transplantation in children. From the PCR reads, TCRdb called clonotypes with MiXCR, one entry per CDR3 protein. The sample lists 200,000 or so distinct CDR3 sequences, around 8.4% occurring once. The input for sequencing was PBMCs, mostly from graft donor cells, taken 360 days after TCRalphabeta/CD19-depleted stem cell transplant. The receptors stem from a male patient between 2 and 15 years old who had a stem cell transplant for acute myeloid leukemia, so the T cells may come from the graft donor. Each CDR3 is given with its conserved first and last residue. D genes are given only for firm matches. For some rows the clone size is stated as once, few or many, or as a class when expanded; others skip it.

NA | TRBJ2-7 | NA | TRBV5-8 | TGTGCCAGCAGGACGGGGGTCGCCTACGAGCAGTACTTC | CASRTGVAYEQYF
few | TRBJ1-5 | NA | TRBV20-1 | TGCAGTGCTAGAGATCCCCGGACACCTAATCAGCCCCAGCATTTT | CSARDPRTPNQPQHF
NA | TRBJ2-7 | TRBD2 | TRBV3-1 | TGTGCCAGCAGCTATGCTGATCTGGGACTATCCCTAGAGGAGCAGTACTTC | CASSYADLGLSLEEQYF
few | TRBJ2-1 | TRBD2 | TRBV7-9 | TGTGCCAGCAGCAGGACTAGCGGAAGCCGGGATGAGCAGTTCTTC | CASSRTSGSRDEQFF
many | TRBJ1-6 | TRBD1 | TRBV19 | TGTGCCGCCCGGACAGGCTATAATTCACCCCTCCACTTT | CAARTGYNSPLHF
few | TRBJ2-1 | TRBD2 | TRBV12-3/TRBV12-4 | TGTGCCAGCAGTCCTAGCGGGAGAGAGAACAATGAGCAGTTCTTC | CASSPSGRENNEQFF
few | TRBJ2-1 | NA | TRBV6-5 | TGTGCCAGCAGTTATCAGGGCCCTGGGGGCGCGTACAATGAGCAGTTCTTC | CASSYQGPGGAYNEQFF
many | TRBJ1-1 | TRBD1 | TRBV12-3/TRBV12-4 | TGTGCCAGCCGTTTTGGGCAGGGGGCGGACACTGAAGCTTTCTTT | CASRFGQGADTEAFF
few | TRBJ2-1 | NA | TRBV3-1 | TGTGCCAGCAGACTGGGGCCTACCGACTTCTTCTTC | CASRLGPTDFFF
NA | TRBJ2-1 | NA | TRBV7-9 | TGTGCCAGCAGCTTAAAAGGGGTCGGGTACAATGAGCAGTTCTTC | CASSLKGVGYNEQFF
few | TRBJ2-1 | NA | TRBV19 | TGTGCCACCATGGAGAGGGACATCTCCTACAATGAGCAGTTCTTC | CATMERDISYNEQFF
few | TRBJ2-3 | NA | TRBV27 | TGTGCCAGCAGTTCCCGGGGGAGCGGGCGGGTCACAGATACGCAGTATTTT | CASSSRGSGRVTDTQYF
few | TRBJ2-6 | NA | TRBV15 | TGTGCCACCACCGATACCTCTGGGGCCAACGTCCTGACTTTC | CATTDTSGANVLTF
NA | TRBJ1-1 | NA | TRBV5-1 | TGCGCCAGCAGCTTGGCAGGGAAAAACACTGAAGCTTTCTTT | CASSLAGKNTEAFF
many | TRBJ2-7 | TRBD1 | TRBV20-1 | TGCAGTGCTGACGGACAGGGGGCCTACGAGCAGTACTTC | CSADGQGAYEQYF
many | TRBJ2-5 | TRBD2 | TRBV5-8 | TGTGCCAGCAGCCTTCCGGGACTAGCGCAAGAGACCCAGTACTTC | CASSLPGLAQETQYF
many | TRBJ1-1 | NA | TRBV5-8 | TGTGCCAGCAGCCCCCGGGGAACAGGGTGGACTGAAGCTTTCTTT | CASSPRGTGWTEAFF
many | TRBJ1-2 | TRBD1 | TRBV29-1 | TGCAGCGTGCGAGGGACAGGGGCCTATGGCTACACCTTC | CSVRGTGAYGYTF
few | TRBJ1-2 | TRBD1 | TRBV20-1 | TGCAGTGCCACCGAGGGACAGGGCTATGGCTACACCTTC | CSATEGQGYGYTF
few | TRBJ2-3 | TRBD2 | TRBV7-6 | TGTGCCAGCAGCGCCTCGACTAGCGGGGGCACAGATACGCAGTATTTT | CASSASTSGGTDTQYF
few | TRBJ1-1 | NA | TRBV7-6 | TGTGCCAGCAGCTTAGTAGGGGTGGGCACTGAAGCTTTCTTT | CASSLVGVGTEAFF
many | TRBJ2-2 | NA | TRBV15 | TGTGCCACCAATATGGAGCTGTTTTTT | CATNMELFF
few | TRBJ2-2 | NA | TRBV7-3 | TGTGCCAGCAGCTTAACGGCGGCTGGGGAGCTGTTTTTT | CASSLTAAGELFF
NA | TRBJ1-1 | NA | TRBV29-1 | TGCAGCGTTGAGGGCCCGGGAGCTTTCTTT | CSVEGPGAFF
NA | TRBJ2-3 | NA | TRBV7-2 | TGTGCCAGCAGCCCCAGGTTCCCCGAGGATACGCAGTATTTT | CASSPRFPEDTQYF
NA | TRBJ2-5 | TRBD2 | TRBV14 | TGTGCCAGCAGCCAGCCAGGACTAGCGGAGGGAGAGACCCAGTACTTC | CASSQPGLAEGETQYF
NA | TRBJ2-1 | NA | TRBV29-1 | TGCAGCGTGGAGGCTAGGGAGCGGGTAGGTGAGCAGTTCTTC | CSVEARERVGEQFF
many | TRBJ1-2 | NA | TRBV4-2 | TGTGCCAGCAGCCAAGATTGGGGGAACTATGGCTACACCTTC | CASSQDWGNYGYTF
few | TRBJ2-1 | TRBD2 | TRBV12-3/TRBV12-4 | TGTGCCAGCAGTTTTGGGGCTAGCGGGAGGGGATCCTACAATGAGCAGTTCTTC | CASSFGASGRGSYNEQFF
many | TRBJ2-1 | TRBD2 | TRBV7-9 | TGTGCCAGCAGCACCGCTGGGACTAGCTTATACAATGAGCAGTTCTTC | CASSTAGTSLYNEQFF
NA | TRBJ1-5 | TRBD1 | TRBV18 | TGTGCCAGCTCAAAAGGGACAGGAGATCAGCCCCAGCATTTT | CASSKGTGDQPQHF
once | TRBJ1-2 | NA | TRBV29-1 | TGCAGAACCGATGGGGGAGCTAACTATGGCTACACCTTC | CRTDGGANYGYTF
many | TRBJ2-1 | TRBD2 | TRBV5-1 | TGCGCCAGCAGCATTACACCGGGACTATCGTTGAGTGAGCAGTTCTTC | CASSITPGLSLSEQFF
few | TRBJ2-5 | NA | TRBV20-1 | TGCAGTGCTCAGGCCCTCCAAGAGACCCAGTACTTC | CSAQALQETQYF
once | TRBJ2-2 | NA | TRBV6-5 | TGTGCCAGCAGTTCCCCAGGGGGGACCACCGGGGAGCTGTTTTTT | CASSSPGGTTGELFF
NA | TRBJ2-3 | NA | TRBV4-3 | TGCGCCAGCAGCCACGAAGCCGGCTCTAGCACAGATACGCAGTATTTT | CASSHEAGSSTDTQYF
NA | TRBJ1-2 | TRBD1 | TRBV7-3 | TGTGCCAGCAGCCAGTTCCGGGACAGGGCCTATGGCTACACCTTC | CASSQFRDRAYGYTF
many | TRBJ2-1 | NA | TRBV4-2 | TGTGCCAGCAGCCAAGAATCGGTCCACAATGAGCAGTTCTTC | CASSQESVHNEQFF
few | TRBJ1-2 | NA | TRBV5-1 | TGCGCCAGCAGACCAGCAGGGAAGAACTATGGCTACACCTTC | CASRPAGKNYGYTF
many | TRBJ2-7 | NA | TRBV7-2 | TGTGCCAGCAGCTTACTAGGGGGGCTACCATTGCTCTTC | CASSLLGGLPLLF
NA | TRBJ2-5 | NA | TRBV5-1 | TGCGCCAGCACCTCGGGGCACCTCCAAGAGACCCAGTACTTC | CASTSGHLQETQYF
few | TRBJ2-1 | NA | TRBV4-3 | TGCGCCAGCAGCCAAGGCCCTGAGGAGCAGTTCTTC | CASSQGPEEQFF
many | TRBJ1-4 | NA | TRBV5-1 | TGCGCCAGCTCCAGGGGAGACGCAACTAATGAAAAACTGTTTTTT | CASSRGDATNEKLFF
few | TRBJ1-4 | NA | TRBV20-1 | TGCAGTGCATGGTCCGGGGAAAAACTGTTTTTT | CSAWSGEKLFF
many | TRBJ1-5 | NA | TRBV10-3 | TGTGCCATCAGTGAGTCGGGTCAGCCCCAGCATTTT | CAISESGQPQHF
many | TRBJ2-7 | NA | TRBV12-3/TRBV12-4 | TGTGCCAGCAGTTTACGCGGGCCCTACGAGCAGTACTTC | CASSLRGPYEQYF
few | TRBJ1-4 | NA | TRBV7-2 | TGTGCCAGCAGCCCTAGTGGATATGAAAAACTGTTTTTT | CASSPSGYEKLFF
many | TRBJ2-1 | TRBD1 | TRBV5-1 | TGCGCCAGCAGCTTCTGGGACAGGGACGAGCAGTTCTTC | CASSFWDRDEQFF
NA | TRBJ2-3 | NA | TRBV24-1 | TGTGCCACCAGTGATTTTGAGGTGGAACATATCGGCGATACGCAGTATTTT | CATSDFEVEHIGDTQYF
NA | TRBJ1-3 | NA | TRBV14 | TGTGCCAGCAGCCAAGGGCTTGGAAACACCATATATTTT | CASSQGLGNTIYF
few | TRBJ2-5 | TRBD2 | TRBV20-1 | TGCAGTGCTAGAGGCTCTAGCGGGAGGGAAGAGACCCAGTACTTC | CSARGSSGREETQYF
few | TRBJ1-2 | NA | TRBV20-1 | TGCAGTGCTGGAGGTCGTTCTAACTATGGCTACACCTTC | CSAGGRSNYGYTF
many | TRBJ2-5 | TRBD2 | TRBV28 | TGTGCCAGCAGTTTATGGAGGACTAGCGGGACTAAAGAGACCCAGTACTTC | CASSLWRTSGTKETQYF
NA | TRBJ1-2 | TRBD1 | TRBV4-3 | TGCGCCAGCAGCCCTCACCCCGGGACAGGGAACTATGGCTACACCTTC | CASSPHPGTGNYGYTF